The 10 T cell receptor beta chains listed next were all sequenced from one sample in a study of radiotherapy plus CTLA-4 blockade in lung cancer. The data were produced by immunoSEQ multiplex PCR, yet TCRdb's version contains in-frame clones alone and is incomplete. This table has tens of thousands of clones, 70% to 85% appearing once. The sequencing used peripheral blood, collected from a patient treated with radiotherapy plus ipilimumab. These receptors all stem from a human donor with non-small cell lung cancer who had a complete response to radiotherapy plus ipilimumab.

The rearrangement links TRBV19 to TRBJ1-5; the D gene is possibly TRBD1 (5 bases). Germline V gene lookup returns CDR1 LNHDA and CDR2 SQIVND (reference sequence). Trimming took 3 bases from V and 2 from J, leaving 8 bases between them. CDR3 size: 14 residues. The CDR3 here is CASSIRVGNQPQHF. CDR3 sequence (DNA): TGTGCCAGTAGTATCAGGGTTGGCAATCAGCCCCAGCATTTT.

The sample holds a few counts of this clone. The chain employs TRBV7-9 and TRBJ1-5; D unresolved. V lost 5 bases to trimming and J lost 4 bases, with 9 bases between them. The germline gives CDR1 SEHNR, CDR2 FQNEAQ (reference sequence). CDR3 size: 13 residues. The CDR3 sequence: CASSDTVNQPQHF. The CDR3 DNA sequence: TGTGCCAGCAGCGACACAGTTAATCAGCCCCAGCATTTT.

A single count supports this clone. The chain recombines TRBV5-1 with TRBJ1-5; D perhaps matches TRBD1 (5 bases). Trimming took off 2 bases at V and 7 bases at J, with 25 bases between the two ends. Looked up from germline, CDR1 is SGHRS and CDR2 is YFSETQ. The CDR3 consists of 18 residues. DNA of the CDR3: TGCGCCAGCAGCTTCCTTCCCGGAGCATCAGGGCTCGGGCAGCCCCAGCATTTT. Its protein product is CASSFLPGASGLGQPQHF. The full variable domain, rest sourced from reference TRBV5-1 and TRBJ1-5, is KAGVTQTPRYLIKTRGQQVTLSCSPISGHRSVSWYQQTPGQGLQFLFEYFSETQRNKGNFPGRFSGRQFSNSRSEMNVSTLELGDSALYLCASSFLPGASGLGQPQHFGDGTRLSIL.

V and J are TRBV25-1 and TRBJ2-1; D gene unclear. V lost 2 bases and J lost 5, with 10 bases in between. There are 14 residues in the CDR3. Germline values: CDR1 MGHDK, CDR2 SYGVNS. The CDR3 loop is CASSETVANNEQFF. The CDR3 nucleotides read TGTGCCAGCAGTGAAACGGTGGCCAACAATGAGCAGTTCTTC.

The chain links TRBV5-8 to TRBJ1-2; the match to TRBD1 covers 8 bases. The CDR3 covers 13 residues. After removal of 5 bases from V and 7 bases from J, the junction contained 7 bases not matched to a gene. CDR1 is SGHTS and CDR2 is YDEGEE in the germline V gene. The CDR3: CASRGRGQVGYTF. CDR3 DNA: TGTGCCAGCAGGGGCAGGGGGCAGGTTGGCTACACCTTC.

The chain joins TRBV5-1 to TRBJ2-5; tentatively, D is TRBD2 (7 bases). The germline CDR1 and CDR2 sequences are SGHRS and YFSETQ. Trimming removed 6 bases at V and 3 bases at J, with 12 bases between. This CDR3 is built from 13 residues. CDR3 loop: CASKGGREETQYF. The DNA for the CDR3 is TGCGCCAGCAAGGGGGGGCGGGAAGAGACCCAGTACTTC.

The chain has TRBV14 and TRBJ2-7; 9 nucleotides agree with TRBD1. The CDR3 runs to 15 residues. Looked up from germline, CDR1 is SGHDN and CDR2 is FVKESK. The trim removed 4 bases at V and 9 bases at J, leaving 13 bases unmatched. The CDR3, as DNA: TGTGCCAGCAGCCCCACAGGGGGCCCTATCGTAGGGCAGTACTTC. Translation: CASSPTGGPIVGQYF.

The genes are TRBV19 and TRBJ2-5; D ambiguous. V lost 7 bases to trimming and J lost 4 bases, with 13 bases between them. The CDR3 spans 13 residues. CDR1 and CDR2 from the germline V gene are LNHDA and SQIVND (reference sequence). The CDR3 DNA sequence: TGTGCCAGTAAACCGAGCGCGGTAGAGACCCAGTACTTC. It yields the protein CASKPSAVETQYF.

The J gene is TRBJ1-2, the V gene TRBV11-3, with D maybe TRBD1 (5 bases). The V end lost 4 bases, the J end lost 7 bases, and 19 bases lay between the germline ends. Germline CDR1 SGHNT, CDR2 YENEEA. The CDR3 contains 15 residues. CDR3 in amino acids: CASSYSREGYSGYTF. The DNA for the CDR3 is TGTGCCAGCAGCTATAGCAGGGAAGGGTACTCTGGCTACACCTTC.

This clone was observed once. CDR3 loop: CASQTRGAGTGELFF. In nucleotides, the CDR3 is TGTGCCAGCCAAACGAGGGGGGCAGGCACCGGGGAGCTGTTTTTT. The chain carries TRBV7-9 and TRBJ2-2, with D possibly called TRBD1 or TRBD2 (6 bases each). Deletions cut 8 bases from V and 4 bases from J, with 17 bases between. The CDR3 contains 15 residues. From germline, CDR1 is SEHNR and CDR2 FQNEAQ (reference sequence).